This T cell receptor beta chain was found in a study of T cells in Graves' hyperthyroidism and ophthalmopathy. The table lists this clonotype with a few counts. The CDR3 covers 13 residues. Trimming pared 3 bases from V and 5 bases from J, leaving 10 bases between. Germline CDR1 and CDR2: LNHDA and SQIVND (reference sequence). Regions amplified from RNA transcripts were the TCR beta CDR3 regions. First-round RT-PCR with HTBI primers amplified the TCR CDR3 region. MiXCR was run by TCRdb on the multiplex PCR reads, yielding one entry per CDR3 protein. The sample has approximately 430,000 distinct CDR3 sequences; less than 20% are singletons.

Sequencing was done on a sample of blood. V usage is TRBV19 and J usage is TRBJ2-5; the D gene could be TRBD1 or TRBD2 (6 bases each). The receptor was derived from a woman aged 18-30 years with Graves' hyperthyroidism. The CDR3 here is CASSMQGRETQYF. In nucleotides, the CDR3 is TGTGCCAGTAGTATGCAGGGGAGGGAGACCCAGTACTTC. Filled out from reference TRBV19 and TRBJ2-5, the complete variable domain reads DGGITQSPKYLFRKEGQNVTLSCEQNLNHDAMYWYRQDPGQGLRLIYYSQIVNDFQKGDIAEGYSVSREKKESFPLTVTSAQKNPTAFYLCASSMQGRETQYFGPGTRLLVL.